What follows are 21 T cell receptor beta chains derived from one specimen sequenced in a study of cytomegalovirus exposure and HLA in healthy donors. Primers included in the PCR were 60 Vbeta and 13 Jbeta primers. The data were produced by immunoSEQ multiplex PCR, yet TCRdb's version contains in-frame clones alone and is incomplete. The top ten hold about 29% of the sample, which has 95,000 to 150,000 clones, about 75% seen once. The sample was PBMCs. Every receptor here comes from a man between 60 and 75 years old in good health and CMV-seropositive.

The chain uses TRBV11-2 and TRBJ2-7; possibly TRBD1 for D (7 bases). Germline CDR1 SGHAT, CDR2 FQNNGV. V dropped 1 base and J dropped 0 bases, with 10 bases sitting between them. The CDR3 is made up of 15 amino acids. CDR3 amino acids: CASSLAGGSSYEQYF. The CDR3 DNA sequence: TGTGCCAGCAGCTTAGCAGGGGGGAGCTCCTACGAGCAGTACTTC. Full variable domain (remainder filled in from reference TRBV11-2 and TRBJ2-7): EAGVAQSPRYKIIEKRQSVAFWCNPISGHATLYWYQQILGQGPKLLIQFQNNGVVDDSQLPKDRFSAERLKGVDSTLKIQPAKLEDSAVYLCASSLAGGSSYEQYFGPGTRLTVT.

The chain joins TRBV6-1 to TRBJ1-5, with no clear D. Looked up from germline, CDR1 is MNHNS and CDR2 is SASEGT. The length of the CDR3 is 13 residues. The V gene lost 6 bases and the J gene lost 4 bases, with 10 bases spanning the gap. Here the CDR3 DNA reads TGTGCCAGCAGCTCCGACTGGAATCAGCCCCAGCATTTT. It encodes CASSSDWNQPQHF.

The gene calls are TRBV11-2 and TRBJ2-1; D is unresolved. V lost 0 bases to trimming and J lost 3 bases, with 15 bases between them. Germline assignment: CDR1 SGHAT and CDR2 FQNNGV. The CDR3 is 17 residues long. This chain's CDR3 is CASSLDFTNGFYNEQFF. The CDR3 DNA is TGTGCCAGCAGCTTAGATTTCACTAACGGCTTCTACAATGAGCAGTTCTTC.

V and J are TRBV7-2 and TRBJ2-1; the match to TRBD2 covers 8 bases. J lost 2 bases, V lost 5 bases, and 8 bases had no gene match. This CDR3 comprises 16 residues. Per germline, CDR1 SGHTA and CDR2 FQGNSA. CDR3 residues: CASSLRAGAPYNEQFF. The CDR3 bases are TGTGCCAGCAGCCTCCGAGCGGGAGCCCCCTACAATGAGCAGTTCTTC.

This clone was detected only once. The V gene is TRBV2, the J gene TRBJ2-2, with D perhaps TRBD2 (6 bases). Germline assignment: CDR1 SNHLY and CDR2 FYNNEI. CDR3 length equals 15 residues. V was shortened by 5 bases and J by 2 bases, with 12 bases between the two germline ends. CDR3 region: CASSKGGRNTGELFF. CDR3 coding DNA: TGTGCCAGCAGTAAAGGAGGGCGAAACACCGGGGAGCTGTTTTTT.

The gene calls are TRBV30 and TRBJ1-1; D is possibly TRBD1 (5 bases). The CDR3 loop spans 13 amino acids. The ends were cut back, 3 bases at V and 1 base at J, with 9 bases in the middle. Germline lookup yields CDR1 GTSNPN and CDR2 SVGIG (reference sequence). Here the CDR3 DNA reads TGTGCCTGGAGCACGCAGGGGAACACTGAAGCTTTCTTT. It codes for CAWSTQGNTEAFF.

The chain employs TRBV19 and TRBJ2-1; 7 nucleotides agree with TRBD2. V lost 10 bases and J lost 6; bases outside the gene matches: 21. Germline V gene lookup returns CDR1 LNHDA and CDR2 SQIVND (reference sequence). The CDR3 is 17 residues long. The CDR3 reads CATTSFYISGGRNEQFF. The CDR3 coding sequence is TGTGCCACCACCTCTTTTTACATCTCGGGGGGTCGCAATGAGCAGTTCTTC.

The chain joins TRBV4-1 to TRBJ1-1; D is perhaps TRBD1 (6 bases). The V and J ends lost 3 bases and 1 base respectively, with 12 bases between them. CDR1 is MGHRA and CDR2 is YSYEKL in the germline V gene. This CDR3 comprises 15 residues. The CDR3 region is CASSQDPQGNTEAFF. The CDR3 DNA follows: TGCGCCAGCAGCCAGGATCCACAGGGGAACACTGAAGCTTTCTTT.

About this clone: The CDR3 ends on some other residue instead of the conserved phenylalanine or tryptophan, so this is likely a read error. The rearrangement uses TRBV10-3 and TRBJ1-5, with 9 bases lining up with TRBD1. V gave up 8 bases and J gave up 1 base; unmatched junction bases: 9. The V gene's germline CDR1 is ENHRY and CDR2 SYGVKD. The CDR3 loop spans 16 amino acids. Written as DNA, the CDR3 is TGTGCCATCGGCAGACAGGGGGGTGGAAGCAATCAGCCCCAGCATCTT. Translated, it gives CAIGRQGGGSNQPQHL.

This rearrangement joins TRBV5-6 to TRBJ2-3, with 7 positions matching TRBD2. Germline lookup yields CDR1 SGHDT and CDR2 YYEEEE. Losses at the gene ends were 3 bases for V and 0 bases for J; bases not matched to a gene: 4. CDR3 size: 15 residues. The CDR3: CASSWGGRSTDTQYF. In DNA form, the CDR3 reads TGTGCCAGCAGCTGGGGGGGACGGAGCACAGATACGCAGTATTTT.

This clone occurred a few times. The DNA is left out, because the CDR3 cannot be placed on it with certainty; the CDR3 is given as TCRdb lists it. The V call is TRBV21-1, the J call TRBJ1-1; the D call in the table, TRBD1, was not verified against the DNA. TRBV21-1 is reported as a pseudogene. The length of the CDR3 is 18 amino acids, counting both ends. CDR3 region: CASSAQAFGQGSFTEAFF.

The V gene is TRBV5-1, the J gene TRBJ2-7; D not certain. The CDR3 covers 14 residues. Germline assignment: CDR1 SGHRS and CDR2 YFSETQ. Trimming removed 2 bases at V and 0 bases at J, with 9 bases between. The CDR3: CASSLGGLSYEQYF. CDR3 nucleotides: TGCGCCAGCAGCTTAGGCGGCCTCTCCTACGAGCAGTACTTC.

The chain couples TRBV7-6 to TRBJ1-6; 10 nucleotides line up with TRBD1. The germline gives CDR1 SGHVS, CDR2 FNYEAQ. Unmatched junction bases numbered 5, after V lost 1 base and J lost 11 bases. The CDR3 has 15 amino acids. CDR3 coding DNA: TGTGCCAGCAGCTTAGGAGACAGGGGGCTTACACCCCTCCACTTT. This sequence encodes CASSLGDRGLTPLHF.

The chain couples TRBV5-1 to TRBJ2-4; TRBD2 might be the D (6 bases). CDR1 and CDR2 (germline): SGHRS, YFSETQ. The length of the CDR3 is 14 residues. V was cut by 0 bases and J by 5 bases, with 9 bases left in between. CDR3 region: CASSLVEGQNIQYF. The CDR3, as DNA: TGCGCCAGCAGCTTGGTGGAGGGACAAAACATTCAGTACTTC.

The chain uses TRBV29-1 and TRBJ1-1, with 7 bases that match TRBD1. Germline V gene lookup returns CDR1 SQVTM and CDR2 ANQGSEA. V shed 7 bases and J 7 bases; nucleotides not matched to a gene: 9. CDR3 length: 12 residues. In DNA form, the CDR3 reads TGCAGCGCCTCGGACAGGATTCTTGAAGCTTTCTTT. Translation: CSASDRILEAFF.

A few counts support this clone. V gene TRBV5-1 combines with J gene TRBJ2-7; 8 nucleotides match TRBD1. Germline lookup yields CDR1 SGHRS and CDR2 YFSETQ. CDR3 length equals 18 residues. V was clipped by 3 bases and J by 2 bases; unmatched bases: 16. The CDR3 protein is CASSSGQAATRNPYEQYF. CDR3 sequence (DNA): TGCGCCAGCAGCTCGGGACAGGCCGCAACTAGGAATCCCTACGAGCAGTACTTC. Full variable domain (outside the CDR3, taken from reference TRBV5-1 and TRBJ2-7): KAGVTQTPRYLIKTRGQQVTLSCSPISGHRSVSWYQQTPGQGLQFLFEYFSETQRNKGNFPGRFSGRQFSNSRSEMNVSTLELGDSALYLCASSSGQAATRNPYEQYFGPGTRLTVT.

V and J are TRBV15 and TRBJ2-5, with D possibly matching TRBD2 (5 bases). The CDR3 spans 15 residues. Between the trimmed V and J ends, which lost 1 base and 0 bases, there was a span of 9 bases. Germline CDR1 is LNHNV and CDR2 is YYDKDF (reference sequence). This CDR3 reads CATSRAPGYQETQYF. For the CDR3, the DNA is TGTGCCACCAGCAGAGCTCCGGGGTACCAAGAGACCCAGTACTTC.

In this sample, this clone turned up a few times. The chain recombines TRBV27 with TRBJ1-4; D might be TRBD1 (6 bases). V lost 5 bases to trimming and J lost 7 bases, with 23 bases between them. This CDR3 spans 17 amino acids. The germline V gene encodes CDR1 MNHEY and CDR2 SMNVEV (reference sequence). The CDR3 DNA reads TGTGCCAGCAGTGACCTAGGCCAGGCGGGGGGCGGTGAAAAACTGTTTTTT. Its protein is CASSDLGQAGGGEKLFF.

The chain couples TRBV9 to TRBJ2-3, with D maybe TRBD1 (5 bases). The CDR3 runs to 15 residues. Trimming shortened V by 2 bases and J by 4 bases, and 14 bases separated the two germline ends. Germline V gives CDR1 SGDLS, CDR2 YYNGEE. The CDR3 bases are TGTGCCAGCAGCGTCCTCCAGGGATCATCAGATACGCAGTATTTT. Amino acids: CASSVLQGSSDTQYF.

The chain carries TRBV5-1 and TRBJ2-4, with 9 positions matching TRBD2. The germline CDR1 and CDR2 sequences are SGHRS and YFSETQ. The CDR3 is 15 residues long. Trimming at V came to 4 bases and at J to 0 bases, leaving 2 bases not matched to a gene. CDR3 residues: CASSLSGGAKNIQYF. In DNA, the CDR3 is TGCGCCAGCAGCCTTAGCGGGGGAGCCAAAAACATTCAGTACTTC.

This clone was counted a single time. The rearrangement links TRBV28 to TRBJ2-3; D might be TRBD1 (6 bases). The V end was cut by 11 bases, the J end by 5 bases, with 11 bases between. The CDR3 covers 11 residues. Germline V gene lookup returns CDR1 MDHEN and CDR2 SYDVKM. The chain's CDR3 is CAAEGVDTQYF. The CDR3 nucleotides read TGTGCCGCAGAGGGGGTAGATACGCAGTATTTT.